This is a list of T cell receptor beta chains from one sample in a study of neurological immune-mediated disorders. TCRdb re-called the 5' RACE reads through MiXCR, storing one row per CDR3 protein. The data show tens of thousands of distinct CDR3 sequences, approximately 4.5% seen once. Sequencing used PBMCs. These receptors all stem from a woman aged 55-69 years with multiple sclerosis. Both conserved end residues are part of each CDR3. Each record gives: D gene, clone size, J gene, V gene, CDR3 protein, CDR3 DNA. A D gene is named only where the DNA matches it firmly. A clone size is listed for some rows: how often the clone was seen (once, few, many), or a class if it is expanded.

>TRBD1|many|TRBJ1-1|TRBV20-1
CSARGTGNTEAFF
TGCAGTGCTAGGGGGACAGGGAACACTGAAGCTTTCTTT
>TRBD2|many|TRBJ2-7|TRBV4-3
CASSPTSGGHYEQYF
TGCGCCAGCAGCCCGACTAGCGGGGGTCACTACGAGCAGTACTTC
>TRBD2|many|TRBJ2-5|TRBV20-1
CSARPLAGDLETQYF
TGCAGTGCTAGACCCCTAGCGGGAGATTTGGAGACCCAGTACTTC
>TRBD1|many|TRBJ1-2|TRBV6-5
CASRPPGQWDYGYTF
TGTGCCAGCAGACCCCCGGGACAGTGGGACTATGGCTACACCTTC
>NA|many|TRBJ2-1|TRBV12-3/TRBV12-4
CATSPRESDEQFF
TGTGCCACTTCGCCCCGGGAGTCGGATGAGCAGTTCTTC
>TRBD2|many|TRBJ2-1|TRBV4-3
CASSLTGTSIDEQFF
TGCGCCAGCAGCTTAACCGGGACTAGTATCGATGAGCAGTTCTTC
>NA|NA|TRBJ2-5|TRBV4-2
CASSQSTEQETQYF
TGTGCCAGCAGCCAGTCGACGGAACAAGAGACCCAGTACTTC
>NA|NA|TRBJ2-3|TRBV7-3
CASSLNSGGSGDTQYF
TGTGCCAGCAGCTTAAATTCCGGCGGATCGGGAGATACGCAGTATTTT
>NA|many|TRBJ2-1|TRBV3-1
CASSRIRGREQFF
TGTGCCAGCAGCCGAATTAGGGGAAGGGAGCAGTTCTTC
>NA|many|TRBJ1-5|TRBV5-1
CASRAGVSNQPQHF
TGCGCCAGCAGAGCAGGTGTTAGCAATCAGCCCCAGCATTTT
>NA|NA|TRBJ2-3|TRBV6-4
CASSSDPSTDTQYF
TGTGCCAGCAGTTCCGACCCTAGCACAGATACGCAGTATTTT
>NA|many|TRBJ2-3|TRBV20-1
CSAARGGAEDTQYF
TGCAGTGCTGCAAGGGGGGGAGCGGAAGATACGCAGTATTTT